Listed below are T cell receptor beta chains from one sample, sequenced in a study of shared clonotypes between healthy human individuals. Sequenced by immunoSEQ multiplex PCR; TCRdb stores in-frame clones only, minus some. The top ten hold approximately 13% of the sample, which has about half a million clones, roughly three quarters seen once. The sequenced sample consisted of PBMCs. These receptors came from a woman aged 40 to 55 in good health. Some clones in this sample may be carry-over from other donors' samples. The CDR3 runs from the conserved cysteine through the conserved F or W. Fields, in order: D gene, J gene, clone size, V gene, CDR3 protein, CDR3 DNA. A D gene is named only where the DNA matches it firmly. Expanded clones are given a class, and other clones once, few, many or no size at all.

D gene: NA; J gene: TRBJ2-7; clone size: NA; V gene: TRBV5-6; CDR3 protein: CASSFWQGGAYEQYF; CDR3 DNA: TGTGCCAGCAGCTTTTGGCAGGGAGGTGCCTACGAGCAGTACTTC
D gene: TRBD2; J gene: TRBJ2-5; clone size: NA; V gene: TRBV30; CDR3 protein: CAWAFSGSETQYF; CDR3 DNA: TGTGCCTGGGCCTTTAGCGGGAGTGAGACCCAGTACTTC
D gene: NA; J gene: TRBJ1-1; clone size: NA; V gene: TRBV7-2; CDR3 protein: CASSIVTSNTEAFF; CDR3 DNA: TGTGCCAGCAGCATCGTGACTTCGAACACTGAAGCTTTCTTT
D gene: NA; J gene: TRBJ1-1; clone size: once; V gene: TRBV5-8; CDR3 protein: CASSLAGVTEAFF; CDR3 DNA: TGTGCCAGCAGCTTGGCTGGGGTCACTGAAGCTTTCTTT
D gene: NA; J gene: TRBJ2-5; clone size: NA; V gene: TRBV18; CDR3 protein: CASSPRKAGETQYF; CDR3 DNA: TGTGCCAGCTCACCACGTAAAGCTGGGGAGACCCAGTACTTC
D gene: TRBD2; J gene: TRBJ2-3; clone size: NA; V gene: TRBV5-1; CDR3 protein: CASSLDGLAGTDTQYF; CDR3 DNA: TGCGCCAGCAGCTTGGACGGACTAGCGGGCACAGATACGCAGTATTTT
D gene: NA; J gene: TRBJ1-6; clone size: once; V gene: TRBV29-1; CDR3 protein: CSVEGRDMGSPLHF; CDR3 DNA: TGCAGCGTAGAAGGTCGGGACATGGGGTCACCCCTCCACTTT
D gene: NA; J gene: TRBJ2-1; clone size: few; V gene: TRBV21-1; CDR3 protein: CASSKVARDAAHSYNEQFF; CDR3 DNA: TGTGCCAGCAGCAAAGTTGCGAGGGATGCGGCTCACTCCTACAATGAGCAGTTCTTC
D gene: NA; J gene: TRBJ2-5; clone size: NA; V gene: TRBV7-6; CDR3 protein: CASSRQQETQYF; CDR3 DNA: TGTGCCAGCAGTAGGCAGCAAGAGACCCAGTACTTC
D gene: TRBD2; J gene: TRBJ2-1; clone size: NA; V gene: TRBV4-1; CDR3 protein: CASSQVGTSSDEQFF; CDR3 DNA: TGCGCCAGCAGCCAAGTCGGGACTAGCAGTGATGAGCAGTTCTTC
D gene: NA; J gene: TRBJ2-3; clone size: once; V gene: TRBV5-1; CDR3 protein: CASSSHTSTDTQYF; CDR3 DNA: TGCGCCAGCAGCTCCCACACTAGCACAGATACGCAGTATTTT
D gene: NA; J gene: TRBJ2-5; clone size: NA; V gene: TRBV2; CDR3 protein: CASSEALRQGETQYF; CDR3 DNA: TGTGCCAGCAGTGAAGCGCTTCGGCAGGGAGAGACCCAGTACTTC
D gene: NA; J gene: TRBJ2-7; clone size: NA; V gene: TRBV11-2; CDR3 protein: CASSLTPQGAYEQYF; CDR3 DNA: TGTGCCAGCAGCTTAACCCCCCAAGGGGCCTACGAGCAGTACTTC
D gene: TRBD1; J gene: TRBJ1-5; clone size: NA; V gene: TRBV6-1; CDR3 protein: CASSGPGTGNQPQHF; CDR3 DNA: TGTGCCAGCAGTGGACCCGGGACAGGGAATCAGCCCCAGCATTTT
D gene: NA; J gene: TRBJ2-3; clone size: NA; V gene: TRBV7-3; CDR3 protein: CASSQMHSTDTQYF; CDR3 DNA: TGTGCCAGCAGCCAAATGCACAGCACAGATACGCAGTATTTT
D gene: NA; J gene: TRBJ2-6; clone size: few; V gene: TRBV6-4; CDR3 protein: CASSDMGGLSGANVLTF; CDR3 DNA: TGTGCCAGCAGTGACATGGGGGGACTCTCTGGGGCCAACGTCCTGACTTTC
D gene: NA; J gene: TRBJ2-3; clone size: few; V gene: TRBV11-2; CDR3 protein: CASSLDRTDTQYF; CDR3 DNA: TGTGCCAGCAGCTTAGATCGGACAGATACGCAGTATTTT
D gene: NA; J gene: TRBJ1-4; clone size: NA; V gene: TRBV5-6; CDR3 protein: CASSLHIGINEKLFF; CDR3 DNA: TGTGCCAGCAGCCTCCACATCGGGATTAATGAAAAACTGTTTTTT
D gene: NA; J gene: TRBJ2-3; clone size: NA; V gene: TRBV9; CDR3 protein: CASSVRDSILITDTQYF; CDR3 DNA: TGTGCCAGCAGCGTACGGGACTCGATTCTAATCACAGATACGCAGTATTTT
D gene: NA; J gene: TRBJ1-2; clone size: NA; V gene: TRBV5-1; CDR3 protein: CASSLAGGDYGYTF; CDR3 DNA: TGCGCCAGCAGCTTGGCCGGAGGGGACTATGGCTACACCTTC
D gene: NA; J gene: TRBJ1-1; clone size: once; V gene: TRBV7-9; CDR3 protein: CASRTARNTEAFF; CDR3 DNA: TGTGCCAGCAGGACAGCGAGGAACACTGAAGCTTTCTTT
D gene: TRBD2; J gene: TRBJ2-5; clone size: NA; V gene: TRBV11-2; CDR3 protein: CASSLGLAGNQETQYF; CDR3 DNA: TGTGCCAGCAGCCTCGGACTAGCGGGGAACCAAGAGACCCAGTACTTC
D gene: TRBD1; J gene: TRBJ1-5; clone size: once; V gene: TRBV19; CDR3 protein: CASSIGDRAYSNQPQHF; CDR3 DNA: TGTGCCAGTAGTATCGGGGACAGGGCTTATAGCAATCAGCCCCAGCATTTT
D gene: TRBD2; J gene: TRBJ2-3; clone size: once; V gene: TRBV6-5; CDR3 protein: CASSYGLSGSLDTQYF; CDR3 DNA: TGTGCCAGCAGTTACGGCCTGAGCGGGAGTTTAGATACGCAGTATTTT
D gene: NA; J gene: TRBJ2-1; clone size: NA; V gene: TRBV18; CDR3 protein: CASSRGNEQFF; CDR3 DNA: TGTGCCAGCTCACGTGGGAATGAGCAGTTCTTC
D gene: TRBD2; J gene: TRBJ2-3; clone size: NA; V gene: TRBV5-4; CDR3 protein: CASSTSGTDTQYF; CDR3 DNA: TGTGCCAGCTCGACTAGCGGCACAGATACGCAGTATTTT
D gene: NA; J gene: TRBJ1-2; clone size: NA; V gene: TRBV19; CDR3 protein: CASSILGTNYGYTF; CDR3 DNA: TGTGCCAGTAGTATACTGGGCACTAACTATGGCTACACCTTC
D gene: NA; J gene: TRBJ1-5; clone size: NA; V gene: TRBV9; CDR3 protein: CASSVGVGYNQPQHF; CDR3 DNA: TGTGCCAGCAGCGTAGGAGTGGGATACAATCAGCCCCAGCATTTT
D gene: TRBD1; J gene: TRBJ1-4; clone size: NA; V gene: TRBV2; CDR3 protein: CASSGSGQGFSTNEKLFF; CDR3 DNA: TGTGCCAGCAGCGGCTCGGGACAGGGGTTTTCAACTAATGAAAAACTGTTTTTT
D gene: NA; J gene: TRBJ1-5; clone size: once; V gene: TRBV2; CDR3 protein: CASSEGARSNQPQHF; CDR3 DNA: TGTGCCAGCAGTGAAGGGGCGCGCAGCAATCAGCCCCAGCATTTT
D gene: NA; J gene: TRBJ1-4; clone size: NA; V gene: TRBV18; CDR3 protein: CASSPDLGSGEKLFF; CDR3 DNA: TGTGCCAGCTCTCCTGATCTGGGATCAGGTGAAAAACTGTTTTTT
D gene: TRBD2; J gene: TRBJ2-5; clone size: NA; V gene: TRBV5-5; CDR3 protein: CASSLVGSGAETQYF; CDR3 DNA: TGTGCCAGCAGCTTGGTCGGGAGCGGGGCGGAGACCCAGTACTTC
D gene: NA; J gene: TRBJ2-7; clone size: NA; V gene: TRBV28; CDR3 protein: CASSQGPSYEQYF; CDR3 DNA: TGTGCCAGCAGCCAGGGGCCTTCCTACGAGCAGTACTTC
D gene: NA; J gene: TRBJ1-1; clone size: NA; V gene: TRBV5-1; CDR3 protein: CASSLAGSVNEAFF; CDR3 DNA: TGCGCCAGCAGCTTGGCCGGCAGCGTGAATGAAGCTTTCTTT
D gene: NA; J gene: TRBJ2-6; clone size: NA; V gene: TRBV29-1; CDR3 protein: CSVEDLQRGANVLTF; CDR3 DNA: TGCAGCGTTGAAGATCTCCAGCGTGGGGCCAACGTCCTGACTTTC
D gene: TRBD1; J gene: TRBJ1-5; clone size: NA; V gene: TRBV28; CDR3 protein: CASRSPGQGKPQHF; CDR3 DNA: TGTGCCAGCAGGTCACCGGGACAGGGCAAGCCCCAGCATTTT
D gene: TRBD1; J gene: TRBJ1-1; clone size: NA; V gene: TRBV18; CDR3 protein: CASSGTGDTEAFF; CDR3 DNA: TGTGCCAGCTCAGGGACAGGGGATACTGAAGCTTTCTTT
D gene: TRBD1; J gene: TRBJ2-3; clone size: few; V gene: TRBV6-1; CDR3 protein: CASSEVIGQGEDTQYF; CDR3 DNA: TGTGCCAGCAGTGAAGTGATCGGACAGGGGGAAGATACGCAGTATTTT
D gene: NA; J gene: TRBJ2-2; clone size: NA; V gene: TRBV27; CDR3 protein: CASSLSWVSGELFF; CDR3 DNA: TGTGCCAGCAGTTTATCATGGGTGTCAGGGGAGCTGTTTTTT